This T cell receptor beta chain comes out of a study of shared clonotypes between healthy human individuals. Naive CD8 isolation took CD45RO-negative cells positively selected for CCR7 and excluded terminally differentiated effector memory CD45RA+ cells. This table comes from immunoSEQ multiplex PCR, and its TCRdb copy is limited to in-frame clones, with some not included. The data show about 2.1 million clones, roughly 93% seen once. J lost 4 bases, V lost 3 bases, and 8 bases had no gene match. Germline lookup yields CDR1 SGDLS and CDR2 YYNGEE. The CDR3 is 17 residues long. Sequenced sample: naive CD8+ T cells from PBMCs. The sequence was obtained from a man between 18 and 29 years old in good health. Some clones in this sample may be carry-over from other donors' samples. V and J are TRBV9 and TRBJ2-1, with 12 nucleotides matching TRBD2. The CDR3 loop reads CASSAPSGRAGYNEQFF. The CDR3, as DNA: TGTGCCAGCAGCGCCCCTAGCGGGAGGGCTGGGTACAATGAGCAGTTCTTC.